Below, one T cell receptor (beta chain) is given with its context. The antigen remains undetermined. One junction end disagrees with the germline gene, perhaps due to a read error. CDR3 length equals 18 residues. Germline-derived CDR1 and CDR2 are SGHTA and FQGNSA. The data derive from a study of read filtering for tumor transcriptome and immune sequencing. Study as a whole: Patients were 17 male and approximately 15 female, mean age about 65 years, range about 45 to 85. Eight or nine patients were R-ISS I, 16 were R-ISS II, 6 or 7 were R-ISS III.

Molecular barcoded adaptors covering alpha/delta and beta/gamma chains were used on 400 ng RNA. A single record per CDR3 protein comes from TCRdb applying MiXCR to the reads. Among about 48,000 distinct CDR3 sequences listed, roughly a fifth were seen once. Findings and caveats of the study: Approximately 87% of IR-seq clonotypes had a single read, yet these held roughly 3.8% of reads.

The receptor's source is a donor over 35 with multiple myeloma. What was sequenced was a population of CD138-negative cells sorted from bone marrow. V and J are TRBV7-2 and TRBJ2-5, with 10 bases aligning to TRBD2. CDR3 region: CANSLQGGGLAGVKTQYF. Here the CDR3 DNA reads TGTGCCAACAGCCTTCAGGGGGGGGGCCTAGCGGGAGTTAAGACCCAGTACTTC.